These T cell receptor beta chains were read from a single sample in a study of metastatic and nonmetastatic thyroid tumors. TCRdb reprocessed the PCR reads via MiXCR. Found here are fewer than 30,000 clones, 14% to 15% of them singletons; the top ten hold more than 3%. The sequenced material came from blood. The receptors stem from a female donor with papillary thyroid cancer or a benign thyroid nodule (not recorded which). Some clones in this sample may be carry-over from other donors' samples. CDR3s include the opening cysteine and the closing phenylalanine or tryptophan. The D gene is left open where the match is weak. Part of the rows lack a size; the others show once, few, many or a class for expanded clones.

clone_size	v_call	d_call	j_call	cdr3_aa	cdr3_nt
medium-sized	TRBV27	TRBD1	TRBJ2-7	CASSKGQGSLSYEQYF	TGTGCCAGCAGTAAGGGACAGGGGTCCCTCTCCTACGAGCAGTACTTC
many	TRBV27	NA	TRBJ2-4	CASRAGQFSYIQYF	TGTGCCAGCAGAGCGGGACAGTTCTCATACATTCAGTACTTC
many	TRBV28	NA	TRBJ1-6	CASGNIGSPLHF	TGTGCCAGCGGGAATATAGGTTCACCCCTCCACTTT
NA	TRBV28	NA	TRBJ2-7	CASSLPGDVTYEQYF	TGTGCCAGCAGTTTACCGGGGGACGTTACCTACGAGCAGTACTTC
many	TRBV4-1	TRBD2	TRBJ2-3	CASSHLLAGGPDTQYF	TGCGCCAGCAGCCATCTACTGGCGGGAGGCCCAGATACGCAGTATTTT
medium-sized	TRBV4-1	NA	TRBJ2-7	CASSQDLPYEQYF	TGCGCCAGCAGCCAAGATTTACCCTACGAGCAGTACTTC
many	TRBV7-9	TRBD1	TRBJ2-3	CASSSQGGQGNTDTQYF	TGTGCCAGCAGCTCACAGGGGGGACAGGGGAACACAGATACGCAGTATTTT
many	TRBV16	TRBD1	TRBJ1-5	CASSQAQGARVNQPQHF	TGTGCCAGCAGCCAAGCACAGGGGGCGCGGGTCAATCAGCCCCAGCATTTT
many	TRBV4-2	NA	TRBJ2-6	CASSLLQGTSGANVLTF	TGTGCCAGCAGCCTACTGCAGGGGACAAGTGGGGCCAACGTCCTGACTTTC
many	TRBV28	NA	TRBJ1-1	CASSSAGLGDTEAFF	TGTGCCAGCAGTTCCGCAGGACTCGGGGACACTGAAGCTTTCTTT
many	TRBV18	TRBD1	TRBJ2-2	CASSGTAHYTGELFF	TGTGCCAGCTCCGGGACAGCGCATTACACCGGGGAGCTGTTTTTT
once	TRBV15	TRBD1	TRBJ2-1	CATSTTGAYYIEQFF	TGTGCGACCAGCACCACAGGGGCCTACTACATTGAGCAGTTCTTC
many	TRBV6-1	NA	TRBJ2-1	CATTGARRSSYNEQFF	TGTGCCACCACTGGGGCAAGGCGCTCCTCCTACAATGAGCAGTTCTTC
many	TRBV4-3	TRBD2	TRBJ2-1	CASSQAGTSFYNEQFF	TGCGCCAGCAGCCAAGCCGGGACTAGCTTCTACAATGAGCAGTTCTTC